This passage covers 14 T cell receptor beta chains from one sample sequenced in a study of blood T cell repertoires in COVID-19. This table comes from immunoSEQ multiplex PCR, and its TCRdb copy is limited to in-frame clones, with some not included. The sample yields 220,000 or so clones, 75% to 90% seen once. What was sequenced was peripheral blood. The receptors shown here come from a woman at least 80 years old with COVID-19, enrolled during active disease.

The chain recombines TRBV7-2 with TRBJ1-1; D unclear. The CDR3 is 14 residues long. Germline values: CDR1 SGHTA, CDR2 FQGNSA. V lost 1 base and J lost 4, with 10 bases in between. The CDR3 loop reads CASSLETVPTEAFF. The CDR3 bases are TGTGCCAGCAGCTTAGAAACGGTACCCACTGAAGCTTTCTTT.

This clone was seen only once. The gene calls are TRBV25-1 and TRBJ1-1; 8 nucleotides agree with TRBD1. This CDR3 has 15 amino acids. V was clipped by 6 bases and J by 0 bases; unmatched bases: 6. Looked up from germline, CDR1 is MGHDK and CDR2 is SYGVNS. DNA for the CDR3: TGTGCCAGCAGAAATGACAGGGGTATGAACACTGAAGCTTTCTTT. It specifies CASRNDRGMNTEAFF.

The sample holds one count of this clone. This chain connects TRBV5-1 to TRBJ2-3, with a weak D call TRBD2 (5 bases). CDR3 size: 17 residues. The V gene's germline CDR1 is SGHRS and CDR2 YFSETQ. The germline V and J ends were trimmed by 2 bases and 6 bases, with 22 bases remaining between them. The CDR3 loop is CASSFTRLNLGGDTQYF. Written as DNA, the CDR3 is TGCGCCAGCAGCTTTACTCGACTCAATCTCGGCGGGGATACGCAGTATTTT.

The chain has TRBV5-1 and TRBJ1-1; D is perhaps TRBD1 (6 bases). Per the germline V gene, CDR1 is SGHRS and CDR2 is YFSETQ. The CDR3 is 14 amino acids. V gave up 5 bases and J gave up 0 bases, with 11 bases separating them. CDR3 sequence: CASRAGQLNTEAFF. The CDR3 DNA follows: TGCGCCAGCAGGGCTGGACAGCTGAACACTGAAGCTTTCTTT.

The J gene is TRBJ1-1, the V gene TRBV5-1; TRBD1 agrees at 11 bases. This CDR3 is built from 16 residues. After removal of 0 bases from V and 4 bases from J, the junction contained 5 bases not matched to a gene. Germline V gene data show CDR1 as SGHRS and CDR2 as YFSETQ. Here the CDR3 DNA reads TGCGCCAGCAGCTTGGCGCGGACAGGGGGCGCCACTGAAGCTTTCTTT. Residues: CASSLARTGGATEAFF.

The sample holds one count of this clone. V usage is TRBV7-2 and J usage is TRBJ2-3; 9 bases fit TRBD1. Germline V lookup: CDR1 SGHTA, CDR2 FQGNSA. The CDR3 covers 16 residues. J was trimmed by 4 bases and V by 5 bases; bases with no gene match: 10. CDR3 sequence reads: CASSPREGTGPDTQYF. In DNA, the CDR3 is TGTGCCAGCAGCCCTAGAGAGGGGACAGGGCCAGATACGCAGTATTTT. Supplemented by reference TRBV7-2 and TRBJ2-3, the full variable domain reads GAGVSQSPSNKVTEKGKDVELRCDPISGHTALYWYRQSLGQGLEFLIYFQGNSAPDKSGLPSDRFSAERTGGSVSTLTIQRTQQEDSAVYLCASSPREGTGPDTQYFGPGTRLTVL.

The V gene is TRBV19, the J gene TRBJ1-1; weak D call: TRBD1 (6 bases). This CDR3 is built from 13 residues. Trimming stripped 8 bases from V and 5 bases from J, with 15 bases between. The germline V gene encodes CDR1 LNHDA and CDR2 SQIVND (reference sequence). Written as DNA, the CDR3 is TGTGCCAGTGAAACAGGGAGTCGGACTGAAGCTTTCTTT. It yields the protein CASETGSRTEAFF. The variable domain in full, with the rest retrieved from reference TRBV19 and TRBJ1-1, is DGGITQSPKYLFRKEGQNVTLSCEQNLNHDAMYWYRQDPGQGLRLIYYSQIVNDFQKGDIAEGYSVSREKKESFPLTVTSAQKNPTAFYLCASETGSRTEAFFGQGTRLTVV.

This clone has more than one count but fewer than ten. V gene TRBV2 combines with J gene TRBJ1-1, with 7 bases aligning to TRBD1. The CDR3 runs 13 residues. With V trimmed by 3 bases and J by 6 bases, 4 bases remained unmatched. Germline V gene lookup returns CDR1 SNHLY and CDR2 FYNNEI. The CDR3 loop is CASSERTGAEAFF. CDR3 bases: TGTGCCAGCAGTGAGAGGACAGGTGCTGAAGCTTTCTTT.

A few counts support this clone. The rearrangement uses TRBV6-5 and TRBJ2-6; the D gene is possibly TRBD2 (5 bases). Germline assignment: CDR1 MNHEY and CDR2 SVGAGI. The CDR3 runs 15 residues. V dropped 7 bases and J dropped 0 bases, with 10 bases sitting between them. The CDR3 loop reads CASNTGTSGANVLTF. CDR3 bases: TGTGCCAGCAACACGGGAACCTCTGGGGCCAACGTCCTGACTTTC.

The J gene is TRBJ1-1, the V gene TRBV5-1; 8 bases align to TRBD1. After removal of 2 bases from V and 5 bases from J, the junction contained 8 bases not matched to a gene. Germline CDR1 SGHRS, CDR2 YFSETQ. CDR3 length: 15 residues. CDR3 DNA: TGCGCCAGCAGCTTAGGACAGGGTGGGAGAACTGAAGCTTTCTTT. It specifies CASSLGQGGRTEAFF.

The rearrangement uses TRBV18 and TRBJ1-1; TRBD1 might be the D (6 bases). CDR1 and CDR2 from the germline V gene are KGHSH and LQKENI. V lost 3 bases, J lost 1 base, and 15 bases lay in between. This CDR3 is 16 amino acids long. This chain's CDR3 is CASSPRRLGGNTEAFF. DNA of the CDR3: TGTGCCAGCTCACCCCGACGGTTAGGGGGGAACACTGAAGCTTTCTTT.

Turning to this clone: Other nucleotide sequences from this sample produce the same CDR3. The chain couples TRBV9 to TRBJ2-5; 11 nucleotides agree with TRBD2. Germline V gives CDR1 SGDLS, CDR2 YYNGEE. The CDR3 loop spans 19 amino acids. Trimming took 0 bases from V and 5 from J; bases not matched to a gene: 15. The CDR3 nucleotides are TGTGCCAGCAGCGTAGGAATTGGATTAGCGGGGGGGGGAGGGGAGACCCAGTACTTC. It translates to CASSVGIGLAGGGGETQYF.

The chain has TRBV7-9 and TRBJ1-4, with 7 bases identical to TRBD1. V gave up 5 bases and J gave up 7 bases; unmatched junction bases: 10. CDR3 size: 15 residues. Per the germline V gene, CDR1 is SEHNR and CDR2 is FQNEAQ (reference sequence). The CDR3: CASSPRQTGSEKLFF. Here the CDR3 DNA reads TGTGCCAGCAGCCCGCGGCAGACAGGGAGTGAAAAACTGTTTTTT. Full variable domain (outside the CDR3, taken from reference TRBV7-9 and TRBJ1-4): DTGVSQNPRHKITKRGQNVTFRCDPISEHNRLYWYRQTLGQGPEFLTYFQNEAQLEKSRLLSDRFSAERPKGSFSTLEIQRTEQGDSAMYLCASSPRQTGSEKLFFGSGTQLSVL.

The V call is TRBV19, the J call TRBJ2-1, with 16 bases lining up with TRBD2. The CDR3 is 16 amino acids. Germline V gene data show CDR1 as LNHDA and CDR2 as SQIVND (reference sequence). With 9 bases clipped from V and 8 bases from J, the junction kept 10 bases outside the gene matches. The CDR3 DNA reads as TGTGCCAGCTCCGGGACTAGCGGGAGGGCCCTGGATGAGCAGTTCTTC. Residues: CASSGTSGRALDEQFF.